This T cell receptor (beta chain) came from a study of blood T cells in healthy people across ages. Combining a sample-barcoded 5' primer with a J-beta primer mix, a second PCR ran for 7 to 11 cycles. TCRdb re-called the 5' RACE reads with MiXCR, one entry per CDR3 protein. In the table there are 870,000 or so distinct CDR3 sequences, around 28% of which are singletons. The V and J ends lost 4 bases and 11 bases respectively, with 17 bases between them. CDR1 is SQVTM and CDR2 is ANQGSEA in the germline V gene. The CDR3 covers 12 residues. The chain joins TRBV29-1 to TRBJ1-1, with D possibly being TRBD1 (5 bases). The sample was blood. This receptor was taken from a woman at least 80 years old in good health. CDR3 coding DNA: TGCAGCGTTGCCATCCAGGGTTTAAGCGCTTTCTTT. Translated, it gives CSVAIQGLSAFF.